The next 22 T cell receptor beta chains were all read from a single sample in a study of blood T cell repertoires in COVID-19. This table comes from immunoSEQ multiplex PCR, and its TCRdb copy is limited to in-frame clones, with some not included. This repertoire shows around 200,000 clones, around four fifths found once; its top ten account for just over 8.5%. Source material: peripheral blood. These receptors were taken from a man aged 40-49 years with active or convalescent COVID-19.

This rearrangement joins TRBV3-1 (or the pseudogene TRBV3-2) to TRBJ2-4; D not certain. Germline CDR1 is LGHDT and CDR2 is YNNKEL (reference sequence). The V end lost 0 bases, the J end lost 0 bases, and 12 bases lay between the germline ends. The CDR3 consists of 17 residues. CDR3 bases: TGTGCCAGCAGCCAAGATTCCACAGATAGAGCCAAAAACATTCAGTACTTC. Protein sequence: CASSQDSTDRAKNIQYF.

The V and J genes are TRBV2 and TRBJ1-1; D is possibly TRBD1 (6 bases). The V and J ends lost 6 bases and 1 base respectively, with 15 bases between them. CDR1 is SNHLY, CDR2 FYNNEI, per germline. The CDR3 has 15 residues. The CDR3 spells CASRLRGAGNTEAFF. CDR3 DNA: TGTGCCAGCAGGCTCAGGGGCGCGGGGAACACTGAAGCTTTCTTT.

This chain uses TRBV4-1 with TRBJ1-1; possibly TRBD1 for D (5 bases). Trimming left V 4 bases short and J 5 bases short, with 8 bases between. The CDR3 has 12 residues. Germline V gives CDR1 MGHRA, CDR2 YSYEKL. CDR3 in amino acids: CASSPGGTEAFF. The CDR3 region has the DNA TGCGCCAGCAGCCCGGGGGGGACTGAAGCTTTCTTT.

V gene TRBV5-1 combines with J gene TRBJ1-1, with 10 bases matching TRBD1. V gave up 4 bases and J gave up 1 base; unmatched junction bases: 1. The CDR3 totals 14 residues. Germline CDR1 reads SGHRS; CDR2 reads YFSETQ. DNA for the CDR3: TGCGCCAGCAGCAGGACAGGGGGGAACACTGAAGCTTTCTTT. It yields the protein CASSRTGGNTEAFF.

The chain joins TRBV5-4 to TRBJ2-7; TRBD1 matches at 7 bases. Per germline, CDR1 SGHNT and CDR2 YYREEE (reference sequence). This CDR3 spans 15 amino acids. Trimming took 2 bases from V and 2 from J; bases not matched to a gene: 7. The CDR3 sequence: CASSFIGGNPYEQYF. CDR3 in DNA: TGTGCCAGCAGCTTTATAGGGGGCAATCCCTACGAGCAGTACTTC.

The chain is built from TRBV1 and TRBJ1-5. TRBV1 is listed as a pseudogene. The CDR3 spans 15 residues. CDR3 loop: CTSSPTSEGGQPQHF. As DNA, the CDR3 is TGCACCAGCAGCCCTACAAGCGAGGGAGGTCAGCCCCAGCATTTT.

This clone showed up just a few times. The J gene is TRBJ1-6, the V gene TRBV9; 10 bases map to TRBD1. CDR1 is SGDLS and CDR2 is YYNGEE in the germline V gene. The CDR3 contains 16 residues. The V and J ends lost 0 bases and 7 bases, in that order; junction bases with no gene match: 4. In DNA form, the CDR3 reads TGTGCCAGCAGCGTAGCTCCGACAGGGGGCAATTCACCCCTCCACTTT. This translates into CASSVAPTGGNSPLHF.

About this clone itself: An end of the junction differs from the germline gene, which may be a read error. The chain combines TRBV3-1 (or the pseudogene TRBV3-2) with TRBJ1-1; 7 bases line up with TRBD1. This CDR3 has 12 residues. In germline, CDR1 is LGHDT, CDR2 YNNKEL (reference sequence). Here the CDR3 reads CASSQESPGQVF. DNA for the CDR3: TGTGCCAGCAGCCAAGAATCGCCAGGACAGGTCTTT.

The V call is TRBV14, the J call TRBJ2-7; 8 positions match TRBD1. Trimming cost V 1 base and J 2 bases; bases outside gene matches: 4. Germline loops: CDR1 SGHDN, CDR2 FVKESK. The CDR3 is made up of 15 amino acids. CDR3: CASSQGQGLPYEQYF. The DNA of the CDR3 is TGTGCCAGCAGCCAAGGACAGGGGCTCCCCTACGAGCAGTACTTC.

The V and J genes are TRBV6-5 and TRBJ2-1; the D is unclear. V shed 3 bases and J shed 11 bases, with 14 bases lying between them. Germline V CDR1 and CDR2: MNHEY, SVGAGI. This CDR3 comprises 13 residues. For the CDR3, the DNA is TGTGCCAGCAGTTATCGTCCTATTAATAAGCAGTTCTTC. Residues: CASSYRPINKQFF.

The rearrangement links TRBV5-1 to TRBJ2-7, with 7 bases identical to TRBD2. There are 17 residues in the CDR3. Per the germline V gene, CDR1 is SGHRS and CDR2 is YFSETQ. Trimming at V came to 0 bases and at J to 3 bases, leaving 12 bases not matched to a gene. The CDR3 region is CASSLDGGSGDYYEQYF. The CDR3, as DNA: TGCGCCAGCAGCTTGGATGGAGGCTCTGGGGACTACTACGAGCAGTACTTC.

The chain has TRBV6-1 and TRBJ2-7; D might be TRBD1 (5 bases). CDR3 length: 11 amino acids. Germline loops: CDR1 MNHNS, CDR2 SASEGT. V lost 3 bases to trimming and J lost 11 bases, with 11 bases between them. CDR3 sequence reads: CASSEGWGKYF. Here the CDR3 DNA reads TGTGCCAGCAGTGAGGGTTGGGGCAAGTACTTC.

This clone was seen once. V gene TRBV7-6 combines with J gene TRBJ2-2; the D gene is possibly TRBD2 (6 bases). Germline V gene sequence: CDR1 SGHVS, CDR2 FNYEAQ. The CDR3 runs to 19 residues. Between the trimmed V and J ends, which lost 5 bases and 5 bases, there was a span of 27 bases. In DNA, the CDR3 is TGTGCCAGCAGCCCATTCGACCAAACTAGCATTTTATATACCGGGGAGCTGTTTTTT. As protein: CASSPFDQTSILYTGELFF.

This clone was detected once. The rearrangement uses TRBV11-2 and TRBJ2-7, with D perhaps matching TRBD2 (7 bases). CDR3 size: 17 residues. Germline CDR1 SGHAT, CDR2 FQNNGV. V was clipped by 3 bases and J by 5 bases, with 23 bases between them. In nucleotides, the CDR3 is TGTGCCAGCAGCTTCACAGGGATGGGCGGGAGCCCCAACGAGCAGTACTTC. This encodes CASSFTGMGGSPNEQYF. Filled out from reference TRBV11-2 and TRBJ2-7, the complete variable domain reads EAGVAQSPRYKIIEKRQSVAFWCNPISGHATLYWYQQILGQGPKLLIQFQNNGVVDDSQLPKDRFSAERLKGVDSTLKIQPAKLEDSAVYLCASSFTGMGGSPNEQYFGPGTRLTVT.

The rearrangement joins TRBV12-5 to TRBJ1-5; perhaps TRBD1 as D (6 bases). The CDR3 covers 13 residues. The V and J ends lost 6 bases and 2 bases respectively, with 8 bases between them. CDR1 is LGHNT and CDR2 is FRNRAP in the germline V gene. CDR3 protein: CASGPGGNQPQHF. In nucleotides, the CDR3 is TGTGCTAGTGGCCCAGGGGGCAATCAGCCCCAGCATTTT.

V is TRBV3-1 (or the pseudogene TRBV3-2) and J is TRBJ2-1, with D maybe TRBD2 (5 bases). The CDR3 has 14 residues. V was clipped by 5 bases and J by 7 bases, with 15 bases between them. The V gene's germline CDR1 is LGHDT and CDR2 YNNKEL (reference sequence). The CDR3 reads CASSSTGYMNEQFF. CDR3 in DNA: TGTGCCAGCAGCTCAACGGGATACATGAATGAGCAGTTCTTC.

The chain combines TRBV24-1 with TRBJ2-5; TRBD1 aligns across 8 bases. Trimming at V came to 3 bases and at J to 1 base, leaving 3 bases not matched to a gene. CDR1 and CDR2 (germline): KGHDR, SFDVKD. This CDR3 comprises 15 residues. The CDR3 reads CATSDPGTGQETQYF. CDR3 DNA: TGTGCCACCAGTGATCCCGGGACAGGCCAAGAGACCCAGTACTTC.

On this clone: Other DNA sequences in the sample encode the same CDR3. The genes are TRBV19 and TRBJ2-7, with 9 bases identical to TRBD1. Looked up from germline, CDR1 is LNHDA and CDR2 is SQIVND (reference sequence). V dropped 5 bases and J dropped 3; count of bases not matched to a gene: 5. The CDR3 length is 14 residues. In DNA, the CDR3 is TGTGCCAGTAGTTCCCGGGACAGGGTCTACGAGCAGTACTTC. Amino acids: CASSSRDRVYEQYF.

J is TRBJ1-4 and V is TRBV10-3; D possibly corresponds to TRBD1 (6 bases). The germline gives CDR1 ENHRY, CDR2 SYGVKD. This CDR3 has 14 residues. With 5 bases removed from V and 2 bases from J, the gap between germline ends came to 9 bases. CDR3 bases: TGTGCCATCAGTCGGACAGCCACTAATGAAAAACTGTTTTTT. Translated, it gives CAISRTATNEKLFF.

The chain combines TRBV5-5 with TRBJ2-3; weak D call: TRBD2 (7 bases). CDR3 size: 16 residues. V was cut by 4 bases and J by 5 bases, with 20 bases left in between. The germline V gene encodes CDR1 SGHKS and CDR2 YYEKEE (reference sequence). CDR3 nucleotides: TGTGCCAGCAGCGCAGACGGGGGGCCCCGAGGAGATACGCAGTATTTT. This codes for CASSADGGPRGDTQYF.

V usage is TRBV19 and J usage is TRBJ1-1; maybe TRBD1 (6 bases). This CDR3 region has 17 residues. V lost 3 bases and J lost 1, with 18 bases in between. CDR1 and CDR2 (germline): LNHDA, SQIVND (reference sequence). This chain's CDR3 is CASSIGPSGQPNTEAFF. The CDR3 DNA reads TGTGCCAGTAGTATCGGCCCTTCCGGACAGCCGAACACTGAAGCTTTCTTT.

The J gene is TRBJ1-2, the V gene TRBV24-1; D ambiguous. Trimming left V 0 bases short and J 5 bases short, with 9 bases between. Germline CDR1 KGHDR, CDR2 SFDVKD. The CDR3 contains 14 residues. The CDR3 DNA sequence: TGTGCCACCAGTGATTTGAGGTTCGGGTATGGCTACACCTTC. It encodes CATSDLRFGYGYTF.